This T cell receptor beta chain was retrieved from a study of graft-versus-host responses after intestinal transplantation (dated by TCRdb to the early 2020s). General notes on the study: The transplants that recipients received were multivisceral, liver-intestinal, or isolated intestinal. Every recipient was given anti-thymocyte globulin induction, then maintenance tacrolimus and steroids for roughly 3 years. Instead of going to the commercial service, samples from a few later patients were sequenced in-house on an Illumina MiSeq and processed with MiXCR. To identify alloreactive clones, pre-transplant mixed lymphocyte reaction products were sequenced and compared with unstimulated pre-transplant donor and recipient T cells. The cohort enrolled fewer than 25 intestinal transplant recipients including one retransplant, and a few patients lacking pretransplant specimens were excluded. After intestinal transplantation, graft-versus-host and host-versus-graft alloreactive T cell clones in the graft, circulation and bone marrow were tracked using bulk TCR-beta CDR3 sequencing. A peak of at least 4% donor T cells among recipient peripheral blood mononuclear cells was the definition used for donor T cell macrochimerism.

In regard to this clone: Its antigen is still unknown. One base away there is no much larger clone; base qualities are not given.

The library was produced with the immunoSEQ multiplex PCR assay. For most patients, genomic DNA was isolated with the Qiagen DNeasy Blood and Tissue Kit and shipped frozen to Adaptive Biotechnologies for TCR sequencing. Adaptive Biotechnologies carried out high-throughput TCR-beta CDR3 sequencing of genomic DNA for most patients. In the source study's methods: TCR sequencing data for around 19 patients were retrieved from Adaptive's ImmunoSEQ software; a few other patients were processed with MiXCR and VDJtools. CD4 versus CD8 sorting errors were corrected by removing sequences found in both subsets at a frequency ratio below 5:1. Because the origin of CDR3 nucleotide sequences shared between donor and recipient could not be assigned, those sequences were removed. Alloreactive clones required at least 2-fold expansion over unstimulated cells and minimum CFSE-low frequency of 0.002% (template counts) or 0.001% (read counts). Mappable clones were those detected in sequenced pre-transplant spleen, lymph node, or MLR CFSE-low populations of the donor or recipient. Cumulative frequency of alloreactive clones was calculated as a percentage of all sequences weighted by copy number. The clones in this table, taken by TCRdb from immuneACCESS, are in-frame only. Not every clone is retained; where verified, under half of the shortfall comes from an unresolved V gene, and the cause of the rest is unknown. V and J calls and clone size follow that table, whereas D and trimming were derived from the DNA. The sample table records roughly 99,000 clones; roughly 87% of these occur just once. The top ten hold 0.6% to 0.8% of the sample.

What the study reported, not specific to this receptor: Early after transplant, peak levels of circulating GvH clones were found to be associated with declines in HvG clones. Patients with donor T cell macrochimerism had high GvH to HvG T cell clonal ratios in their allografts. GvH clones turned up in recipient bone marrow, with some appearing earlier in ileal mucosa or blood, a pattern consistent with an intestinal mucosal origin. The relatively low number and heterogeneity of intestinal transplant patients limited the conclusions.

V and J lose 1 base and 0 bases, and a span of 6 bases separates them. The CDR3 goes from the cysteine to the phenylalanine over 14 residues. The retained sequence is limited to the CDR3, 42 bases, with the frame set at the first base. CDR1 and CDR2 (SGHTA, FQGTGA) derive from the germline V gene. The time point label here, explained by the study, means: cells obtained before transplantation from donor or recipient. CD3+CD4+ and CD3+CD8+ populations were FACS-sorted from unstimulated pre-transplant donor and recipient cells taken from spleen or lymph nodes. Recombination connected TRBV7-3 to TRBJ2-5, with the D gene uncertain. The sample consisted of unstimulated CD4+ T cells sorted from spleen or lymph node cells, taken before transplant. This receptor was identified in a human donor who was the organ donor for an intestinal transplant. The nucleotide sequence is TGTGCCAGCAGCTTAAAAGCGAACCAAGAGACCCAGTACTTC. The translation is CASSLKANQETQYF.